The clone carrying this T cell receptor beta chain was counted a few times. Its specificity is unknown. These data come from a study of shared clonotypes between healthy human individuals. Study results and caveats: Naive subsets usually exceeded memory subsets in estimated richness.

The assay used deep level. As originally analysed: Because ImmunoSEQ provided only junction sequences with no quality scores, the filtering differed. Method: immunoSEQ multiplex PCR; TCRdb's copy keeps in-frame clones and lacks some. That table supplies the V and J calls and clone size; D and trimming were determined from the DNA. The data show hundreds of thousands of clones, with approximately 95% seen just once and over 0.1% held by the top ten. Only CD45RO-negative cells positively selected for CCR7 counted as naive CD8 cells, so terminally differentiated effector memory CD45RA+ cells were excluded. V was clipped by 3 bases and J by 5 bases, with 14 bases between them. Germline V gene lookup returns CDR1 LNHDA and CDR2 SQIVND (reference sequence). This CDR3 has 15 amino acids.

What was sequenced was naive CD8+ T cells sorted from blood. This TCR derives from a woman younger than 45 in good health. This chain uses TRBV19 with TRBJ1-5; a possible D gene is TRBD1 (6 bases). Here the CDR3 reads CASSIMAQGHQPQHF. CDR3 nucleotides: TGTGCCAGTAGTATCATGGCACAGGGTCATCAGCCCCAGCATTTT.